A selection of T cell receptor beta chains follows, all from one sample in a study of cytomegalovirus exposure and HLA in healthy donors. Repertoires were generated with immunoSEQ multiplex PCR, while TCRdb's copy carries only in-frame clones and drops some. The data show about 240,000 clones, approximately 87% seen once. Material for sequencing was PBMCs. The receptors stem from a man aged 18-30 years in good health and CMV-seronegative. The CDR3 runs from the conserved cysteine through the conserved F or W. D genes are given only for firm matches. Clone size is shown for a subset of rows, as once, few, many or a class of expanded clone.

D	V	size	J	DNA	CDR3
NA	TRBV9	NA	TRBJ2-1	TGTGCCAGCAGCGTAGGGACAGCATACAATGAGCAGTTCTTC	CASSVGTAYNEQFF
NA	TRBV30	NA	TRBJ1-5	TGTGCCTGGAGTGTACAGGGCAATCAGCCCCAGCATTTT	CAWSVQGNQPQHF
NA	TRBV4-3	NA	TRBJ2-6	TGCGCCAGCAGCTCAGGGTCGAGTGGGGCCAACGTCCTGACTTTC	CASSSGSSGANVLTF
TRBD1	TRBV2	NA	TRBJ2-7	TGTGCCAGCAAAACCCCCTCTTTAGGGACAGGCCTTCGAGAGCAGTACTTC	CASKTPSLGTGLREQYF
NA	TRBV11-2	few	TRBJ1-5	TGTGCCAGCAGCTTATTTCTGAGTCAGCCCCAGCATTTT	CASSLFLSQPQHF
TRBD2	TRBV27	NA	TRBJ2-7	TGTGCCAGCAGGCATATCAGGGCTAGCGGAATCTACGAGCAGTACTTC	CASRHIRASGIYEQYF
NA	TRBV7-9	once	TRBJ1-4	TGTGCCAGCAGCTTGGAGCTCGAAAATGAAAAACTGTTTTTT	CASSLELENEKLFF
NA	TRBV4-2	NA	TRBJ1-1	TGTGCCAGCAGCCCCCCTTACACTGAAGCTTTCTTT	CASSPPYTEAFF
TRBD2	TRBV2	NA	TRBJ2-2	TGTGCCAGCCGACTAGCGGGAGAAGGCACCGGGGAGCTGTTTTTT	CASRLAGEGTGELFF
TRBD1	TRBV28	NA	TRBJ1-2	TGTGCCACATCGCCGGGACAGGGGTCCGGCTACACCTTC	CATSPGQGSGYTF
NA	TRBV29-1	once	TRBJ2-7	TGCAGCGTTGGGGGGCGGCCTCCGGGCTACGAGCAGTACTTC	CSVGGRPPGYEQYF
TRBD1	TRBV28	NA	TRBJ2-5	TGTGCCAGCAGTTTTGGGACAGCGCAAGAGACCCAGTACTTC	CASSFGTAQETQYF
NA	TRBV2	few	TRBJ1-5	TGTGCCAGCAGGGGCTTTCGGTCGTGGCCCCAGCATTTT	CASRGFRSWPQHF
TRBD1	TRBV2	NA	TRBJ1-4	TGTGCCAGCGGAGCACAGGGGGCTAATGAAAAACTGTTTTTT	CASGAQGANEKLFF
NA	TRBV30	NA	TRBJ2-1	TGTGCCTGGCACCTCGGGGGATTGAAGTTCTTC	CAWHLGGLKFF
TRBD1	TRBV5-1	NA	TRBJ2-7	TGCGCCAGCAGCTTGACAGGGGACCCCAGTGATTACGAGCAGTACTTC	CASSLTGDPSDYEQYF
TRBD1	TRBV4-2	NA	TRBJ2-1	TGTGCCAGCAGCCAAGATCGACAGGGACGCTCCTACAATGAGCAGTTCTTC	CASSQDRQGRSYNEQFF
TRBD1	TRBV7-9	NA	TRBJ2-1	TGTGCCAGCAGCCCAAGACAGGGGGCGGGGGAGCAGTTCTTC	CASSPRQGAGEQFF
NA	TRBV9	NA	TRBJ2-2	TGTGCCAGCAGCGTTGGAGCGGACAACACCGGGGAGCTGTTTTTT	CASSVGADNTGELFF
NA	TRBV28	NA	TRBJ2-7	TGTGCCAGCAGCCCTGAATACAGGGATCAGGGATACGAGCAGTACTTC	CASSPEYRDQGYEQYF
NA	TRBV7-2	NA	TRBJ1-2	TGTGCCAGCAGCTTACAACAGGGCTTTGGCTACACCTTC	CASSLQQGFGYTF
NA	TRBV25-1	NA	TRBJ1-1	TGTGCCAGCAGTGAATATTTCGACAGGGAAGCTTTCTTT	CASSEYFDREAFF
NA	TRBV5-1	NA	TRBJ1-1	TGCGCCAGCAGCTTATCGGGGATGAACACTGAAGCTTTCTTT	CASSLSGMNTEAFF
TRBD2	TRBV11-3	NA	TRBJ2-1	TGTGCCAGCAGCTTAGGAAAGCGGGGGACCTTCTACAATGAGCAGTTCTTC	CASSLGKRGTFYNEQFF
NA	TRBV7-9	NA	TRBJ1-4	TGTGCCAGCAGCCCGCGACAGGTCTGGGATGAAAAACTGTTTTTT	CASSPRQVWDEKLFF
NA	TRBV27	NA	TRBJ1-6	TGTGCCAGCAGTCACGGGGCGGGGGATTCCTATAATTCACCCCTCCACTTT	CASSHGAGDSYNSPLHF
TRBD2	TRBV14	once	TRBJ2-3	TGTGCCAGCAGCCTACTAGCGGGGGCTAGCACAGATACGCAGTATTTT	CASSLLAGASTDTQYF
NA	TRBV4-1	NA	TRBJ2-1	TGCGCCAGCAGCCAAGAGAATGTGCTAGCCGACAATGAGCAGTTCTTC	CASSQENVLADNEQFF
TRBD1	TRBV10-2	NA	TRBJ2-3	TGCGCCACTTTAGACAGGGGGGTGGAAGATACGCAGTATTTT	CATLDRGVEDTQYF
NA	TRBV5-1	NA	TRBJ2-7	TGCGCCAGCACGGACACCACCTACGAGCAGTACTTC	CASTDTTYEQYF
NA	TRBV11-2	NA	TRBJ2-7	TGTGCCAGCAGCTTCGAGGTCACCTACGAGCAGTACTTC	CASSFEVTYEQYF
NA	TRBV25-1	NA	TRBJ1-4	TGTGCCAGCAGTGATGCCAGGGGTAATGAAAAACTGTTTTTT	CASSDARGNEKLFF
NA	TRBV11-2	NA	TRBJ1-2	TGTGCCAGCAGCTTAGGAGGGATCTATGGCTACACCTTC	CASSLGGIYGYTF
NA	TRBV6-6	NA	TRBJ2-5	TGTGCCAGCAGCTCCAGGGGAGAAGAGACCCAGTACTTC	CASSSRGEETQYF
NA	TRBV7-9	NA	TRBJ2-1	TGTGCCAGCAGCTTATTGAGGAATGAGCAGTTCTTC	CASSLLRNEQFF
NA	TRBV19	NA	TRBJ2-7	TGTGCCAGTAGCCACGGTAATAACTACGAGCAGTACTTC	CASSHGNNYEQYF
TRBD1	TRBV9	once	TRBJ2-6	TGTGCCAGCAGCCCAAAGGGGACAGGGGGTGTTGGGGCCAACGTCCTGACTTTC	CASSPKGTGGVGANVLTF
NA	TRBV7-2	NA	TRBJ1-5	TGTGCCAGCAGCTTAGTGCAGGGCGGACAGCCCCAGCATTTT	CASSLVQGGQPQHF
NA	TRBV13	NA	TRBJ2-3	TGTGCCAGCAGCAACCGGGACTCCGTCACAGATACGCAGTATTTT	CASSNRDSVTDTQYF
TRBD2	TRBV7-3	NA	TRBJ2-2	TGTGCCAGCAGCTTAAGCGGGACTAGCGGGTTCACCGGGGAGCTGTTTTTT	CASSLSGTSGFTGELFF
NA	TRBV27	NA	TRBJ2-7	TGTGCCAGCAGTTGGAGTGGCGGCAGCTCCTACGAGCAGTACTTC	CASSWSGGSSYEQYF